The rows below give T cell receptor beta chains drawn from one sample of a study of CD8 T cells in ankylosing spondylitis. Using its own MiXCR run on the 5' RACE reads, TCRdb lists one record per CDR3 protein. The sample has approximately 520,000 distinct CDR3 sequences; approximately 5% are singletons. The specimen sequenced was blood, either unsorted or a sorted T cell fraction (not recorded which). The receptors were gathered from a male donor with ankylosing spondylitis. Both conserved end residues are part of each CDR3. The D gene is left open where the match is weak. Only part of the rows carry a size: once, few, many, or a class if the clone is expanded.

V gene,J gene,D gene,clone size,CDR3 protein,CDR3 DNA
TRBV12-3/TRBV12-4,TRBJ1-2,-,many,CATMVGPLLGYYGYTF,TGTGCCACCATGGTGGGGCCATTGTTGGGATACTATGGCTACACCTTC
TRBV6-2/TRBV6-3,TRBJ2-7,TRBD2,many,CASSYVGSGRQDEQYF,TGTGCCAGCAGTTACGTGGGTAGCGGGAGGCAGGACGAGCAGTACTTC
TRBV7-2,TRBJ2-1,TRBD2,-,CASSLSGRNEQFF,TGTGCCAGCAGCTTGAGCGGGAGGAATGAGCAGTTCTTC
TRBV7-9,TRBJ2-1,-,-,CANGPYHTEQFF,TGTGCCAACGGGCCCTACCACACTGAGCAGTTCTTC
TRBV29-1,TRBJ1-1,-,many,CSVVGRELMNTEAFF,TGCAGCGTTGTGGGACGCGAACTTATGAACACTGAAGCTTTCTTT
TRBV7-2,TRBJ1-3,TRBD1,many,CASSLAGTDIRNTIYF,TGTGCCAGCAGCTTAGCGGGGACAGACATACGAAACACCATATATTTT
TRBV15,TRBJ1-2,-,many,CATSRERGLYGYTF,TGTGCCACCAGCAGAGAGCGGGGCTTGTATGGCTACACCTTC
TRBV7-8,TRBJ2-4,-,many,CASSLARANWGKNIQYF,TGTGCCAGCAGCTTAGCGAGAGCTAACTGGGGCAAAAACATTCAGTACTTC
TRBV5-5,TRBJ2-5,TRBD2,many,CASSPGSGGVETQYF,TGTGCCAGCAGCCCCGGTTCGGGGGGGGTAGAGACCCAGTACTTC
TRBV20-1,TRBJ1-1,-,many,CSAARTLGNTEAFF,TGCAGTGCTGCCCGGACACTGGGGAACACTGAAGCTTTCTTT
TRBV29-1,TRBJ1-2,-,many,CSAENWKGRNYGYTF,TGCAGCGCTGAGAATTGGAAGGGGCGCAACTATGGCTACACCTTC
TRBV7-2,TRBJ2-3,TRBD2,many,CASSSGLAAGVDTQYF,TGTGCCAGCAGCTCAGGACTAGCGGCGGGAGTAGATACGCAGTATTTT
TRBV7-9,TRBJ1-4,-,many,CASSLGPAGPNEKLFF,TGTGCCAGCAGCTTAGGACCCGCCGGGCCTAATGAAAAACTGTTTTTT
TRBV4-2,TRBJ1-2,-,many,CASSQDNGRPYTF,TGTGCCAGCAGCCAAGATAATGGGAGACCCTACACCTTC
TRBV28,TRBJ1-1,-,many,CASSTGASDTEAFF,TGTGCCAGCAGTACCGGGGCTTCGGACACTGAAGCTTTCTTT
TRBV9,TRBJ2-1,TRBD2,few,CASSEGGASGESSYNEQFF,TGTGCCAGCAGCGAGGGGGGGGCTAGCGGGGAGAGCTCCTACAATGAGCAGTTCTTC
TRBV11-2,TRBJ2-1,-,few,CASSLGVEPSYNEQFF,TGTGCCAGCAGCTTAGGGGTAGAACCCTCCTACAATGAGCAGTTCTTC
TRBV12-3/TRBV12-4,TRBJ1-2,-,many,CASRAGYYGYTF,TGTGCCAGCAGGGCGGGGTACTATGGCTACACCTTC
TRBV20-1,TRBJ2-2,TRBD2,-,CSASGAAGVGAGELFF,TGCAGTGCTAGTGGGGCAGCGGGAGTCGGGGCCGGGGAGCTGTTTTTT
TRBV6-1,TRBJ2-1,TRBD1,-,CASSDITGAYNEQFF,TGTGCCAGCAGTGACATAACAGGGGCCTACAATGAGCAGTTCTTC
TRBV28,TRBJ1-2,-,many,CASSWTILGYTF,TGTGCCAGCAGTTGGACTATTCTGGGCTACACCTTC
TRBV5-1,TRBJ1-1,-,many,CASSRAGRSAEAFF,TGCGCCAGCAGCCGGGCGGGTCGCAGCGCTGAAGCTTTCTTT
TRBV12-3/TRBV12-4,TRBJ1-2,-,many,CATKGLSYGYTF,TGTGCCACCAAGGGACTCTCATATGGCTACACCTTC
TRBV20-1,TRBJ2-1,-,many,CSASPTYSNEQFF,TGCAGTGCTAGTCCCACTTATAGCAATGAGCAGTTCTTC
TRBV27,TRBJ2-3,-,many,CASSPSQGGDTQYF,TGTGCCAGCAGTCCCTCCCAGGGGGGAGATACGCAGTATTTT
TRBV20-1,TRBJ2-1,-,many,CSARDFRGSSYNEQFF,TGCAGTGCTAGAGATTTTCGAGGGAGCTCCTACAATGAGCAGTTCTTC
TRBV7-9,TRBJ2-3,-,many,CASSSLGTDTQYF,TGTGCCAGCAGCTCCTTAGGCACAGATACGCAGTATTTT
TRBV5-1,TRBJ1-6,-,many,CASSLYQIPNSPLHF,TGCGCCAGCAGCCTCTACCAAATACCCAACTCACCCCTCCACTTT
TRBV29-1,TRBJ1-2,-,many,CSAPGGYNYGYTF,TGCAGCGCTCCCGGGGGGTACAACTATGGCTACACCTTC
TRBV7-2,TRBJ2-1,-,-,CASRTGSLSPYNEQFF,TGTGCCAGCAGGACCGGGAGCCTTTCTCCATACAATGAGCAGTTCTTC